What follows describes a single T cell receptor (beta chain). The junction departs from germline at one end; a sequencing error may be responsible. Germline V gives CDR1 LNHNV, CDR2 YYDKDF (reference sequence). The CDR3 contains 15 residues. The protocol was immunoSEQ multiplex PCR, while the TCRdb copy is restricted to in-frame clones and leaves out a portion. The sample holds 450,000 to 600,000 clones, 65% to 80% seen once. Donors had no recently reported acute infections or vaccinations and were HIV-negative. These data are taken from a study of shared clonotypes between healthy human individuals. V is TRBV15 and J is TRBJ2-1; 10 positions agree with TRBD1. The sequence came from a woman aged 40 to 55 in good health. Some clones in this sample may be carry-over from other donors' samples. Input material: PBMCs. In DNA, the CDR3 is TGTGCCACCAGCGGAGACAGGGGGCTGATCGATGAGCAGTTCTTC. It yields the protein CATSGDRGLIDEQFF. Supplemented by reference TRBV15 and TRBJ2-1, the full variable domain reads DAMVIQNPRYQVTQFGKPVTLSCSQTLNHNVMYWYQQKSSQAPKLLFHYYDKDFNNEADTPDNFQSRRPNTSFCFLDIRSPGLGDTAMYLCATSGDRGLIDEQFFGPGTRLTVL.